The sequence of this T cell receptor (beta chain) was determined in a study of vaccination effects on CD4 cells after COVID-19. Notes on the study in general: Late post-vaccination samples showed marked contraction of infection- and vaccine-induced clones.

Peptide-pool stimulation followed by sequencing identified expanded antigen-specific CD4+ clonotypes in the ViraFEST assay. The authors isolated CD4+ T cells after nine to eleven days of culture. Nucleocapsid antibodies were negative in the vaccine recipients, who had never had SARS-CoV-2 infection. The culture medium for a few million PBMC per well included 10 IU/ml IL-2 and 9.5 to 10 ug/ml peptides. IL-2 medium took the place of half the medium on both days 3 and 7. The CDR3 loop spans 16 amino acids. Germline V gene data show CDR1 as SGHRS and CDR2 as YFSETQ. The V gene end was trimmed by 3 bases and the J gene end by 1 base; junction bases not matched to a gene: 3. With regard to this clone: No antigen is known for it.

Some clones are missing from TCRdb's copy, which holds only in-frame ones; the method was immunoSEQ multiplex PCR. This sample carries 55,000 to 65,000 clones, 75% to 85% of them seen once, and the ten largest clones take about 2.7%. The sequences come from CD4+ T cells from PBMCs cultured with HCoV-229E spike peptides, collected before COVID-19 vaccination. This TCR derives from a human donor who received a COVID-19 vaccine. J is TRBJ2-5 and V is TRBV5-1, with 13 nucleotides matching TRBD2. CDR3 nucleotide sequence: TGCGCCAGCAGCTGGACTAGCGGGGGCCTCCAAGAGACCCAGTACTTC. Protein sequence: CASSWTSGGLQETQYF.